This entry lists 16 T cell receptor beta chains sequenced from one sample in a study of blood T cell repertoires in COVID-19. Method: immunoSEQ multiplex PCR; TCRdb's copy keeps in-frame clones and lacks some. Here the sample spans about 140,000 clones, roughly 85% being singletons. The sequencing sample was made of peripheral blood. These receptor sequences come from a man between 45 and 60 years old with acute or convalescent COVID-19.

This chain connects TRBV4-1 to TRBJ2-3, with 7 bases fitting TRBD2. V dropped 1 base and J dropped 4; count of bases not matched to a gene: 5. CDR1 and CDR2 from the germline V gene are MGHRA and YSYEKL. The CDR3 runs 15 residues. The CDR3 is CASSQGYGRSDTQYF. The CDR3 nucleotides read TGCGCCAGCAGCCAAGGGTACGGGAGGTCAGATACGCAGTATTTT.

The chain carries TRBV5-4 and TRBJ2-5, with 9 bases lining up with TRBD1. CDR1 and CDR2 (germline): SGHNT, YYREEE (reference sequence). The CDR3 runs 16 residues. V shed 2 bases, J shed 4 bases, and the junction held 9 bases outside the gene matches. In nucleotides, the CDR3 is TGTGCCAGCAGCTTCCCCGGGACAGGGAGAGGAGAGACCCAGTACTTC. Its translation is CASSFPGTGRGETQYF.

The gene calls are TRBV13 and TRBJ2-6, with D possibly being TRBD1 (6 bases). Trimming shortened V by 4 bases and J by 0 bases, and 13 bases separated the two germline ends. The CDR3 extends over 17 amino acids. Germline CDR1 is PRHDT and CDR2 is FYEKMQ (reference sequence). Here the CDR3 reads CASSSLSQGSGANVLTF. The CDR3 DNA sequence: TGTGCCAGCAGCTCGCTATCACAGGGCTCTGGGGCCAACGTCCTGACTTTC. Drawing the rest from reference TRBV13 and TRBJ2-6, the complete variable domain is AAGVIQSPRHLIKEKRETATLKCYPIPRHDTVYWYQQGPGQDPQFLISFYEKMQSDKGSIPDRFSAQQFSDYHSELNMSSLELGDSALYFCASSSLSQGSGANVLTFGAGSRLTVL.

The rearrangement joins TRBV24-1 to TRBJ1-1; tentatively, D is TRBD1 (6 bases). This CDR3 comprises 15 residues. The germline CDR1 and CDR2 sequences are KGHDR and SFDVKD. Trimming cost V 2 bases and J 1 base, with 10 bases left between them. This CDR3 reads CATSDSEQGNTEAFF. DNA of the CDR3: TGTGCCACCAGTGATTCGGAACAGGGGAACACTGAAGCTTTCTTT.

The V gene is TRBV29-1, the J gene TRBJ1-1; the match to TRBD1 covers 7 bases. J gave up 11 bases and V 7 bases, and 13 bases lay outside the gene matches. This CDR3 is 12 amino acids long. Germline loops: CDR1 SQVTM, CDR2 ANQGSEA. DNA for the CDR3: TGCAGCGCCCAGGGGGGTCTGTTGGGGGCTTTCTTT. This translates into CSAQGGLLGAFF.

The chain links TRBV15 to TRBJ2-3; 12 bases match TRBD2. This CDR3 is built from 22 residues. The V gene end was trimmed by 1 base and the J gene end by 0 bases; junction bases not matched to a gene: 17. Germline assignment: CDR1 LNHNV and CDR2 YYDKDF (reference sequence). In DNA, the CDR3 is TGTGCCACCAGCAGAGGTAATACAGGTACAACTAGCGGGAGGACTAGCACAGATACGCAGTATTTT. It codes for CATSRGNTGTTSGRTSTDTQYF.

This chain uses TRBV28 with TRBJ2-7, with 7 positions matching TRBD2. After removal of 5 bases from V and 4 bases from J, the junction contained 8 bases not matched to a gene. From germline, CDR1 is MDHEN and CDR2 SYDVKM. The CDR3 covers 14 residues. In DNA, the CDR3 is TGTGCCAGCAGTCGCCCGGAGCGGGGATACGAGCAGTACTTC. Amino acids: CASSRPERGYEQYF.

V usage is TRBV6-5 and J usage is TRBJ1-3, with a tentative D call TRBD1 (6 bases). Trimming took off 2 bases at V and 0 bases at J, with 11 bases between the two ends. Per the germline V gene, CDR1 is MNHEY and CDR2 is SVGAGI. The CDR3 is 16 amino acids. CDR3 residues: CASSYGQYSSGNTIYF. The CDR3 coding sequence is TGTGCCAGCAGTTACGGACAGTACTCCTCTGGAAACACCATATATTTT.

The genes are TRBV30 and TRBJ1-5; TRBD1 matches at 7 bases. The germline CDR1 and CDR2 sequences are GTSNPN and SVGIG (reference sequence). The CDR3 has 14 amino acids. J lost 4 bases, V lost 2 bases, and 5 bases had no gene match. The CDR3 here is CAWSHRGFNQPQHF. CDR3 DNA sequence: TGTGCCTGGAGTCACAGGGGTTTTAATCAGCCCCAGCATTTT.

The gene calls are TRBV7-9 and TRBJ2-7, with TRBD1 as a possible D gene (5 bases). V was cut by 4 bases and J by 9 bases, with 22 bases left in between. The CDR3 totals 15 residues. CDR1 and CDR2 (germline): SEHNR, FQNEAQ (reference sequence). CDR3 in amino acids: CASSSIDRATHGQYF. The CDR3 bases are TGTGCCAGCAGCTCCATCGACAGAGCTACCCACGGGCAGTACTTC. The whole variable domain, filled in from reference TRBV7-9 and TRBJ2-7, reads DTGVSQNPRHKITKRGQNVTFRCDPISEHNRLYWYRQTLGQGPEFLTYFQNEAQLEKSRLLSDRFSAERPKGSFSTLEIQRTEQGDSAMYLCASSSIDRATHGQYFGPGTRLTVT.

The CDR3 spells CAWSRTGGHYEQYF. In nucleotides, the CDR3 is TGTGCCTGGAGTCGAACAGGGGGCCACTACGAGCAGTACTTC. V and J are TRBV30 and TRBJ2-7, with TRBD1 identical over 9 bases. V shed 2 bases, J shed 3 bases, and the junction held 5 bases outside the gene matches. There are 14 residues in the CDR3. CDR1 and CDR2 from the germline V gene are GTSNPN and SVGIG (reference sequence). The whole variable domain, filled in from reference TRBV30 and TRBJ2-7, reads SQTIHQWPATLVQPVGSPLSLECTVEGTSNPNLYWYRQAAGRGLQLLFYSVGIGQISSEVPQNLSASRPQDRQFILSSKKLLLSDSGFYLCAWSRTGGHYEQYFGPGTRLTVT.

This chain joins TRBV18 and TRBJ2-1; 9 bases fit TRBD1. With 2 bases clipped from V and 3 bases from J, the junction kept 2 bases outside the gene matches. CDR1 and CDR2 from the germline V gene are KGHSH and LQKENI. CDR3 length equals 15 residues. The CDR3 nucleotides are TGTGCCAGCTCACCAGGGACAGGGTACTACAATGAGCAGTTCTTC. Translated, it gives CASSPGTGYYNEQFF. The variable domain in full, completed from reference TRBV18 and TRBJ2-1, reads NAGVMQNPRHLVRRRGQEARLRCSPMKGHSHVYWYRQLPEEGLKFMVYLQKENIIDESGMPKERFSAEFPKEGPSILRIQQVVRGDSAAYFCASSPGTGYYNEQFFGPGTRLTVL.

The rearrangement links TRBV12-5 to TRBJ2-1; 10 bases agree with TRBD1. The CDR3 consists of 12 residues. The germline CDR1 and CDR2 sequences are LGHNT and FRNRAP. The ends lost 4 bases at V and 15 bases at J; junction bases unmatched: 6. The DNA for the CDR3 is TGTGCTAGTGGTTCCGGGACAGGGGTTTTGTTCTTC. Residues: CASGSGTGVLFF.

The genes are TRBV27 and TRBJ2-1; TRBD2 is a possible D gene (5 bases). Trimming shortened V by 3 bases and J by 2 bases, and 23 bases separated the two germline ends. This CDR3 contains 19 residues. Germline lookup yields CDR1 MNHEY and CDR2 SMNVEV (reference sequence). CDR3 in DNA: TGTGCCAGCAGTTTCCGAGGAACTAGTCCGCCCACCCCCTACAATGAGCAGTTCTTC. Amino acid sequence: CASSFRGTSPPTPYNEQFF.

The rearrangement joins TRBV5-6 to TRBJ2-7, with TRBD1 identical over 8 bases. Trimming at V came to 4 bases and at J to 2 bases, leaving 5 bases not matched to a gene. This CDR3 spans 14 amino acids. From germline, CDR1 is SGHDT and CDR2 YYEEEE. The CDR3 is CASSREDRAYEQYF. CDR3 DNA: TGTGCCAGCAGCCGAGAGGACAGGGCCTACGAGCAGTACTTC.

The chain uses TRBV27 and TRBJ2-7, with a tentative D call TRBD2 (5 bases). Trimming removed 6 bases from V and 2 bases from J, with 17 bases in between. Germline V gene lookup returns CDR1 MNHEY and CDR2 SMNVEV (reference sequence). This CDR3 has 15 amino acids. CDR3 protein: CASRTTNGLTYEQYF. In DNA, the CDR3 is TGTGCCAGCAGGACGACCAACGGACTTACCTACGAGCAGTACTTC.